Following are 9 T cell receptor beta chains from one sample sequenced in a study of beta chain features in type 1 diabetes. Reverse transcribing all isolated RNA meant expressed TCRB transcripts were sequenced. The method was immunoSEQ multiplex PCR; TCRdb's version includes in-frame clones alone and lacks a portion of them. The sample shows some 350,000 clones, 8.5% to 10% of them seen only once. Their target antigens are unknown. Study observations and caveats: When Type 1 diabetes patients were examined, their TCRB CDR3s proved moderately but significantly shorter in all four CD4+ subsets.

Source material: central memory CD4+ T cells from blood. All receptors come from a man aged 25 to 45 with type 1 diabetes.

The chain links TRBV30 to TRBJ1-5; D is perhaps TRBD1 (5 bases). The CDR3 sequence is 16 residues long. The ends were cut back, 2 bases at V and 5 bases at J, with 19 bases in the middle. The germline V gene encodes CDR1 GTSNPN and CDR2 SVGIG (reference sequence). CDR3 residues: CAWSIGGFLSDQPQHF. CDR3 DNA sequence: TGTGCCTGGAGTATTGGGGGGTTTTTGTCCGATCAGCCCCAGCATTTT. The whole variable domain, remainder taken from reference TRBV30 and TRBJ1-5, is SQTIHQWPATLVQPVGSPLSLECTVEGTSNPNLYWYRQAAGRGLQLLFYSVGIGQISSEVPQNLSASRPQDRQFILSSKKLLLSDSGFYLCAWSIGGFLSDQPQHFGDGTRLSIL.

CDR3 coding DNA: TGTGCCACCAGCAGGTACAAGACCTCGAACACCGGGGAGCTGTTTTTT. Translating gives CATSRYKTSNTGELFF. The rearrangement uses TRBV15 and TRBJ2-2; D is unresolved. Germline assignment: CDR1 LNHNV and CDR2 YYDKDF (reference sequence). Trimming stripped 3 bases from V and 0 bases from J, with 11 bases between. The CDR3 extends over 16 amino acids.

This clone was counted between two and nine times. The genes are TRBV5-1 and TRBJ2-2; D might be TRBD1 (5 bases). The V end lost 0 bases, the J end lost 4 bases, and 7 bases lay between the germline ends. The germline V gene encodes CDR1 SGHRS and CDR2 YFSETQ. This CDR3 contains 14 residues. CDR3 coding DNA: TGCGCCAGCAGCTTGGCAGGGCTCACCGGGGAGCTGTTTTTT. Translating it yields CASSLAGLTGELFF.

In this sample, this clone turned up a few times. The chain combines TRBV4-2 with TRBJ2-1, with 13 nucleotides matching TRBD2. The CDR3 spans 15 residues. J lost 7 bases, V lost 4 bases, and 4 bases had no gene match. Germline V gene lookup returns CDR1 LGHNA and CDR2 YNFKEQ. The CDR3 DNA reads TGTGCCAGCAGCCCACTAGCGGGAGGGCAAAATGAGCAGTTCTTC. Protein: CASSPLAGGQNEQFF.

There are a few counts of this clone. The chain carries TRBV14 and TRBJ2-1, with a tentative D call TRBD1 (5 bases). CDR3 length: 16 amino acids. Germline CDR1 is SGHDN and CDR2 is FVKESK. Trimming pared 0 bases from V and 0 bases from J, leaving 9 bases between. The CDR3 DNA is TGTGCCAGCAGCCAAGATACAGACAGCTCCTACAATGAGCAGTTCTTC. This translates into CASSQDTDSSYNEQFF.

A few counts support this clone. This chain connects TRBV18 to TRBJ1-1; TRBD1 is a possible D gene (5 bases). CDR3 size: 13 residues. Trimming pared 2 bases from V and 8 bases from J, leaving 12 bases between. Germline CDR1 KGHSH, CDR2 LQKENI. The CDR3 loop is CASSPGLDREAFF. The CDR3 DNA follows: TGTGCCAGCTCACCAGGACTTGACAGAGAAGCTTTCTTT. Combining the CDR3 with reference TRBV18 and TRBJ1-1 gives the whole variable domain NAGVMQNPRHLVRRRGQEARLRCSPMKGHSHVYWYRQLPEEGLKFMVYLQKENIIDESGMPKERFSAEFPKEGPSILRIQQVVRGDSAAYFCASSPGLDREAFFGQGTRLTVV.

In its sample, this clone was seen a few times. At one end, the junction sequence differs from germline, possibly due to a read error. The chain uses TRBV18 and TRBJ1-5; 7 positions match TRBD1. CDR1 is KGHSH, CDR2 LQKENI, per germline. CDR3 length equals 15 residues. CDR3 bases: TGTGCCAGCTCAAAAACAGGGGTTAGCGATCAGCCCCAGCATTTT. Amino acid sequence: CASSKTGVSDQPQHF.

The sample holds a few counts of this clone. V and J are TRBV5-6 and TRBJ2-1, with D unresolved. V was cut by 0 bases and J by 12 bases, with 10 bases left in between. The CDR3 spans 12 residues. The germline V gene encodes CDR1 SGHDT and CDR2 YYEEEE. CDR3 protein: CASSLVGYRQFF. CDR3 DNA: TGTGCCAGCAGCTTGGTGGGGTATAGGCAGTTCTTC. The whole variable domain, remainder taken from reference TRBV5-6 and TRBJ2-1, is DAGVTQSPTHLIKTRGQQVTLRCSPKSGHDTVSWYQQALGQGPQFIFQYYEEEERQRGNFPDRFSGHQFPNYSSELNVNALLLGDSALYLCASSLVGYRQFFGPGTRLTVL.

This clone was detected many times. The V and J genes are TRBV28 and TRBJ1-3, with 11 nucleotides matching TRBD1. The V and J ends lost 4 bases and 2 bases, in that order; junction bases with no gene match: 1. The CDR3 is made up of 15 amino acids. Germline V lookup: CDR1 MDHEN, CDR2 SYDVKM. CDR3 sequence (DNA): TGTGCCAGCAGTTGGACAGGGGGCCCTGGAAACACCATATATTTT. This codes for CASSWTGGPGNTIYF.